This T cell receptor (beta chain) was found in a study of response to subunit inactivated influenza vaccine. TCRdb reprocessed the RT-PCR reads with MiXCR, giving one entry per CDR3 protein. Of fewer than 650,000 distinct CDR3 sequences in the sample, over 10% were seen once. Study-level findings and limits: The authors suggested that few new T cells are recruited per seasonal influenza vaccination.

This CDR3 contains 14 residues. With 4 bases removed from V and 5 bases from J, the gap between germline ends came to 11 bases. As to this clonotype: The antigen is unknown.

The sample here was PBMCs from blood, taken 40 to 50 days after vaccination. The V gene is TRBV12-3 or TRBV12-4, the J gene TRBJ1-4; D gene unclear. The clonotype originates from a man aged 50-60 years who received an inactivated influenza vaccine. For the CDR3, the DNA is TGTGCCAGCAGTTGGAGACACCCGAATGAAAAACTGTTTTTT. Translating it yields CASSWRHPNEKLFF.